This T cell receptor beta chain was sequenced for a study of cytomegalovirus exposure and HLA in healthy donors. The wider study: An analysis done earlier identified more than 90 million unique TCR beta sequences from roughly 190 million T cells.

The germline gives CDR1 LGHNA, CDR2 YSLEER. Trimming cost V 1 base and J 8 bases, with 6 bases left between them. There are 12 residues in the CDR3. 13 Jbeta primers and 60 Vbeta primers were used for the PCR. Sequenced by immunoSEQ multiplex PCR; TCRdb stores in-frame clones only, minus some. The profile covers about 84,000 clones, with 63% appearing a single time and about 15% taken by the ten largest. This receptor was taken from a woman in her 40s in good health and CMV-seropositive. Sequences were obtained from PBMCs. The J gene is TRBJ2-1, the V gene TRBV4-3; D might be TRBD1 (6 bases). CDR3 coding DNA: TGCGCCAGCAGCCAAGCAGGGGATGAGCAGTTCTTC. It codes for CASSQAGDEQFF.